The source of this TCR beta chain is a study of CD8 T cells in Susac syndrome. The authors reverse transcribed roughly 0.5 to 1 ug RNA with random hexamers. TCRdb ran MiXCR on the immunoSEQ multiplex PCR reads and lists one entry per CDR3 protein. This table has approximately 300,000 distinct CDR3 sequences, over 75% appearing once. Negative isolation was applied to CD8+ and CD4+ T cells, and FACS enrichment was applied to TEMRA cells. V was clipped by 3 bases and J by 5 bases; unmatched bases: 3. The V gene's germline CDR1 is SNHLY and CDR2 FYNNEI. This CDR3 contains 13 residues. Specimen: CD8+ T cells from PBMCs. The clonotype originates from a human donor with multiple sclerosis. The chain links TRBV2 to TRBJ2-5, with TRBD2 matching 7 bases. CDR3 loop: CASSDNGGETQYF. The CDR3, as DNA: TGTGCCAGCAGTGATAACGGGGGGGAGACCCAGTACTTC. Combining the CDR3 with reference TRBV2 and TRBJ2-5 gives the whole variable domain EPEVTQTPSHQVTQMGQEVILRCVPISNHLYFYWYRQILGQKVEFLVSFYNNEISEKSEIFDDQFSVERPDGSNFTLKIRSTKLEDSAMYFCASSDNGGETQYFGPGTRLLVL.